What follows describes a single T cell receptor beta chain. This PCR relied on a set of 60 Vbeta primers and 13 Jbeta primers. Libraries were prepared by immunoSEQ multiplex PCR; TCRdb keeps only in-frame clonotypes and omits some of them. Here the sample spans about 170,000 clones, 85% being singletons. This CDR3 has 17 residues. With V trimmed by 6 bases and J by 6 bases, 9 bases remained unmatched. Germline CDR1 is SNHLY and CDR2 is FYNNEI. This entry comes from a study of cytomegalovirus exposure and HLA in healthy donors. The sample consisted of PBMCs. The V and J genes are TRBV2 and TRBJ2-1; 15 bases are a match to TRBD2. The TCR sequence derives from a boy younger than 10 in good health and CMV-seronegative. The CDR3 nucleotides are TGTGCCAGCAGGCGCCGGACTAGCGGGGGGGCGGTCAATGAGCAGTTCTTC. Its protein product is CASRRRTSGGAVNEQFF.